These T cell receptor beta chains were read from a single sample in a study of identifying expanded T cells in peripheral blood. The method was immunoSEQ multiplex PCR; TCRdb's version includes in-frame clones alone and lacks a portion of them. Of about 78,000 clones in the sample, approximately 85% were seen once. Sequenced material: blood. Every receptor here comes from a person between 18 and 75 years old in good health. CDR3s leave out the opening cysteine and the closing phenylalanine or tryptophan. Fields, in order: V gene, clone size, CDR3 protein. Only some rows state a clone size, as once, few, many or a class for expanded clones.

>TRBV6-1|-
ASSDTALNEQF
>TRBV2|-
ASSAGSTAQY
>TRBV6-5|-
ASSYKGDYGYT
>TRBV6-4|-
ASSVGEADTQY
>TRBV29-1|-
SVESLHHELETQY
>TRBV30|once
AWMGLAGGPSKNIQY
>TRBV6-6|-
ASRPPGQLTEAF
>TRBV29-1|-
SVGTSGRMNEQF
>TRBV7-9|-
ASSFSDYGYT
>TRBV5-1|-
ASWAGTGRHEQY
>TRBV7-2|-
ASSLGGADEQY
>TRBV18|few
ASSPGGLALYNEQF
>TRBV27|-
ASSLKAGGGEQY
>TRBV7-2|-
ASSFTPLGRSTDTQY
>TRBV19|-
ASRYRFSNSGANVLT
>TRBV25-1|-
ASSSVNYGYT
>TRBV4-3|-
ASSQDLNSGTFGTGELF
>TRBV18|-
ASSQRTSGVSYEQY
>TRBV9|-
ASSVGHWAMNTEAF
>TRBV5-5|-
ASSLGLAGGWDTDTQY
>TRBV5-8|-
ASSFRQASYNEQF
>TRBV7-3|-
ASSLNPAVTDTQY
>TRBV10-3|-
AIRGTGVAQPQH
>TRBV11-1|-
ASSLALNRDEQF
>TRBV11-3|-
ASSPRYEQY
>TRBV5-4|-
ASRSDEGGYGYT
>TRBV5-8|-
ASSLSGWGRDEAF
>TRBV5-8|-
ASSLDRNSNQPQH
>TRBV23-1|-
ASRLIRDRDYEQY
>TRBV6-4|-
ASSLYPASNTEAF
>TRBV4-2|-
ASSQDDYNEQF
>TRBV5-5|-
ASSLSAASYNEQF
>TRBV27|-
ASSLQVQSSNYGYT
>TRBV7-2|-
ASRVSGPLAGKDTQY
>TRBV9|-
ASSGQGRTDTQY
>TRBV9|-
ASSPLQAGGAVAF
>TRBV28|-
ASSLTRNTIY